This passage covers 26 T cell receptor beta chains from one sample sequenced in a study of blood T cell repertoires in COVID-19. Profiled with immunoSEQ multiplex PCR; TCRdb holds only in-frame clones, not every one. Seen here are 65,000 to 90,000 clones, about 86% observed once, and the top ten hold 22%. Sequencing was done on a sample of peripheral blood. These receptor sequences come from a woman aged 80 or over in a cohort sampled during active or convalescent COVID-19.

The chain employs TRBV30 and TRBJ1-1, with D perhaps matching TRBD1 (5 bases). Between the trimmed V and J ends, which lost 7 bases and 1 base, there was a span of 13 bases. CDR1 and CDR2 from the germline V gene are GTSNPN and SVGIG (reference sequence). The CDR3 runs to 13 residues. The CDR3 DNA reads TGTGCCTCGATGGTTAGGGGGAACACTGAAGCTTTCTTT. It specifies CASMVRGNTEAFF.

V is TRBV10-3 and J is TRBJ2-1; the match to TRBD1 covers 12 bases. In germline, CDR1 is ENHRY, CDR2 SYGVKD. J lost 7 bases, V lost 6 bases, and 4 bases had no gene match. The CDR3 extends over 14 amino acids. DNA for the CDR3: TGTGCCATCAGGGGGACAGGGGGCGTGAATGAGCAGTTCTTC. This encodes CAIRGTGGVNEQFF.

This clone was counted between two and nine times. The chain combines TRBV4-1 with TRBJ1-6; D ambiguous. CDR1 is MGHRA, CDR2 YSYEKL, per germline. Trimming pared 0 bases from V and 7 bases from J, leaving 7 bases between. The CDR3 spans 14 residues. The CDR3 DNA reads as TGCGCCAGCAGCCAAGAGCGGTGGAATTCACCCCTCCACTTT. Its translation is CASSQERWNSPLHF.

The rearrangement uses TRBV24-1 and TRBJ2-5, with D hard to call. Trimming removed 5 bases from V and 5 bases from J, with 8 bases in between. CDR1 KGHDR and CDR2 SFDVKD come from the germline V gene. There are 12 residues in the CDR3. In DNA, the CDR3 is TGTGCCACCAGTGGGTTCCAGGAGACCCAGTACTTC. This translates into CATSGFQETQYF.

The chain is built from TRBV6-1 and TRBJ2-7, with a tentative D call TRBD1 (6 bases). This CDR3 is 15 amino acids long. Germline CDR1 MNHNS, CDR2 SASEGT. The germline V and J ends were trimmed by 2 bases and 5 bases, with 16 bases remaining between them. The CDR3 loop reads CASSELGGHRDEQYV. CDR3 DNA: TGTGCCAGCAGTGAATTAGGGGGACACCGGGACGAGCAGTACGTC.

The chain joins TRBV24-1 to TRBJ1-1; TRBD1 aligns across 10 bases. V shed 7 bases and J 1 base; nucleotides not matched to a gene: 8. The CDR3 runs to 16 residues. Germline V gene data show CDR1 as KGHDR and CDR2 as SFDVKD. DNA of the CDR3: TGTGCCACCAGACCGGGACAGGGGATCAAGAACACTGAAGCTTTCTTT. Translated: CATRPGQGIKNTEAFF.

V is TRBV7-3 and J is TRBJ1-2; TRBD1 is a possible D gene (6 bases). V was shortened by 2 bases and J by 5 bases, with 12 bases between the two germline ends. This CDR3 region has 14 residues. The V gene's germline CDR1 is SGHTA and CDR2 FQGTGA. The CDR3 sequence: CASSLGPQGYGYTF. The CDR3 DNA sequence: TGTGCCAGCAGCTTAGGGCCCCAGGGGTATGGCTACACCTTC.

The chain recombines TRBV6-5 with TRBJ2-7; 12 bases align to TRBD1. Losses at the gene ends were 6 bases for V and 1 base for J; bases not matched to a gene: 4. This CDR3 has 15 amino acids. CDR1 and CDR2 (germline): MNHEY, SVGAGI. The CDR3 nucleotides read TGTGCCAGCAGCCCGGGACAGGGGGCTTCCTACGAGCAGTACTTC. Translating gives CASSPGQGASYEQYF.

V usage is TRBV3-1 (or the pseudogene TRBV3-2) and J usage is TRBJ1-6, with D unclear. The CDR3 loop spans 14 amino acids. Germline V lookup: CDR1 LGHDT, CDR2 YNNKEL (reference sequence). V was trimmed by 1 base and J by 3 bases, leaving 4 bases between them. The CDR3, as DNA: TGTGCCAGCAGCCAAGGCAGCTATAATTCACCCCTCCACTTT. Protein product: CASSQGSYNSPLHF.

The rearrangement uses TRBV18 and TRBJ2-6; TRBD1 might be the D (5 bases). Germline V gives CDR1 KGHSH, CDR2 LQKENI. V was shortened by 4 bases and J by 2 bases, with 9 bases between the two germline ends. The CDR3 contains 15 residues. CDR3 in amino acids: CASSQGFPGANVLTF. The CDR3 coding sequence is TGTGCCAGCTCACAGGGGTTTCCTGGGGCCAACGTCCTGACTTTC.

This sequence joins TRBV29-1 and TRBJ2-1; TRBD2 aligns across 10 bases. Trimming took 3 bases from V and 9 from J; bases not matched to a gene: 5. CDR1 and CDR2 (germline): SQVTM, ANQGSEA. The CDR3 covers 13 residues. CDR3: CSVETLAGSEQFF. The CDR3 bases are TGCAGCGTTGAGACACTAGCGGGAAGTGAGCAGTTCTTC.

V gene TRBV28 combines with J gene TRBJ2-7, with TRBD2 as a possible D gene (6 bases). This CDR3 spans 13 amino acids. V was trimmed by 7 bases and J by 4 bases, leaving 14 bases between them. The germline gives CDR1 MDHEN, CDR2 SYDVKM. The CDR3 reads CASTSGAPYEQYF. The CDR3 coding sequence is TGTGCCAGCACGTCGGGAGCTCCTTACGAGCAGTACTTC.

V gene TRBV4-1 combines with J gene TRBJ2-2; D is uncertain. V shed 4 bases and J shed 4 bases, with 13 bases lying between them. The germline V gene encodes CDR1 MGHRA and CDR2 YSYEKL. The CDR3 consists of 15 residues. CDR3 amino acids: CASSLGRVITGELFF. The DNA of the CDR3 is TGCGCCAGCAGCCTCGGCCGGGTGATCACCGGGGAGCTGTTTTTT.

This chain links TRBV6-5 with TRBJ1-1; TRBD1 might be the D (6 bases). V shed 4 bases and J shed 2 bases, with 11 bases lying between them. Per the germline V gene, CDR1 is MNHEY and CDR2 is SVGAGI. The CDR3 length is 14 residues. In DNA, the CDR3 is TGTGCCAGCAGTTGGGGGCAGGGAAACACTGAAGCTTTCTTT. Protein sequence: CASSWGQGNTEAFF.

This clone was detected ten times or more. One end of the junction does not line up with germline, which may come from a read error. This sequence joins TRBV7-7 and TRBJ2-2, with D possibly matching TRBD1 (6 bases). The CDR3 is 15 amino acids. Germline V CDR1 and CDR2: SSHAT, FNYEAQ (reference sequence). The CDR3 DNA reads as TGTGCTAGCAGCCCCACGCCTAGGGGGTCCGGGGAGCTGTTTTTT. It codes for CASSPTPRGSGELFF.

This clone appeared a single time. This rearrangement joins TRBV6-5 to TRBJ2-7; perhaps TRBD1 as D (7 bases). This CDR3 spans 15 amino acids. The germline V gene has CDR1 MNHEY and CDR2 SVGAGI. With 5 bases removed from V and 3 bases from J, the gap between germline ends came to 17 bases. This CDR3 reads CASSPQGGGIYEQYF. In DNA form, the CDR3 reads TGTGCCAGCAGTCCCCAGGGGGGCGGGATCTACGAGCAGTACTTC.

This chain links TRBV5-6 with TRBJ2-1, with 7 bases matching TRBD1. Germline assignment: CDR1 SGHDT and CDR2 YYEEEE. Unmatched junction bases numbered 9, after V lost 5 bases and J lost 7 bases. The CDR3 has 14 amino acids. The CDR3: CASRTGQRGNEQFF. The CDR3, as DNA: TGTGCCAGCAGGACGGGACAGAGGGGAAATGAGCAGTTCTTC. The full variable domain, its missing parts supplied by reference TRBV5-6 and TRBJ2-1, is DAGVTQSPTHLIKTRGQQVTLRCSPKSGHDTVSWYQQALGQGPQFIFQYYEEEERQRGNFPDRFSGHQFPNYSSELNVNALLLGDSALYLCASRTGQRGNEQFFGPGTRLTVL.

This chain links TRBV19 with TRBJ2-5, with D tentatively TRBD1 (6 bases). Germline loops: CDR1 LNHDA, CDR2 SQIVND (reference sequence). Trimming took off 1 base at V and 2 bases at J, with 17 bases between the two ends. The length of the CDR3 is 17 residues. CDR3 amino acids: CASSIGYSRGAQETQYF. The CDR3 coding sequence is TGTGCCAGTAGTATAGGATACTCCAGGGGAGCTCAAGAGACCCAGTACTTC.

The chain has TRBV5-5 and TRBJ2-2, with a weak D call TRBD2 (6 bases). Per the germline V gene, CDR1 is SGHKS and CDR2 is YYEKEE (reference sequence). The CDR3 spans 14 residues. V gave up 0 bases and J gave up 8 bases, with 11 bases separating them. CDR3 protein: CASSLGTTSGELFF. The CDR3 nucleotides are TGTGCCAGCAGCTTGGGGACTACTTCTGGGGAGCTGTTTTTT.

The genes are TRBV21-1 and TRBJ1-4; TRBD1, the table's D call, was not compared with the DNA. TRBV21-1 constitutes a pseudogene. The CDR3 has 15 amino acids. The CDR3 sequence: CASSGRDRINEKLFF. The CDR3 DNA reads TGTGCCAGCAGCGGCCGTGACAGAATTAATGAAAAACTGTTTTTT.

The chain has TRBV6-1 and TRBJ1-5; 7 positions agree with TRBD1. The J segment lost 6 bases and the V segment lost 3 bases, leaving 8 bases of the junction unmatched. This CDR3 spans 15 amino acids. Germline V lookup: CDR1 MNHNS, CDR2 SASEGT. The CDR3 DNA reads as TGTGCCAGCAGTGATATGACAGGGCCCGGTCAGCCCCAGCATTTT. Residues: CASSDMTGPGQPQHF.

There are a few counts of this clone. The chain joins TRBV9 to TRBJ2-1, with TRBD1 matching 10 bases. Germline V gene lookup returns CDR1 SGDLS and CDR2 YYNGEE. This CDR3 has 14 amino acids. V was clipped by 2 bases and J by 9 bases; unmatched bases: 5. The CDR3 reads CASSVRQGAGEQFF. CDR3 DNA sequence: TGTGCCAGCAGCGTCCGACAGGGGGCAGGTGAGCAGTTCTTC.

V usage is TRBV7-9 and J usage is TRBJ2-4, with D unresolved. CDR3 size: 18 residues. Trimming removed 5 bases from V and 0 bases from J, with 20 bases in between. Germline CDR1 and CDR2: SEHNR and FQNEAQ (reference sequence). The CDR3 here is CASSPAPVFVLAKNIQYF. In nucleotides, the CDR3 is TGTGCCAGCAGCCCCGCCCCAGTCTTTGTGCTAGCCAAAAACATTCAGTACTTC.

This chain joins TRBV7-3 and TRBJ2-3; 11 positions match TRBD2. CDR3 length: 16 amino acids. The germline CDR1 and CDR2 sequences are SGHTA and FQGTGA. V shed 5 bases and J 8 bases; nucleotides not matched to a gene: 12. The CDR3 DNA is TGTGCCAGCAGCCCAGGGATAGCGGGAGGGCCAGGTACGCAGTATTTT. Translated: CASSPGIAGGPGTQYF.

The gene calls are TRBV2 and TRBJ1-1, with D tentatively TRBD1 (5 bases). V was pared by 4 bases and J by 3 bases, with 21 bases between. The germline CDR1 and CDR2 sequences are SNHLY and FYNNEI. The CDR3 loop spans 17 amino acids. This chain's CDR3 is CASSVSLWRGGDTEAFF. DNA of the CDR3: TGTGCCAGCAGTGTGTCCTTATGGAGGGGCGGGGACACTGAAGCTTTCTTT.

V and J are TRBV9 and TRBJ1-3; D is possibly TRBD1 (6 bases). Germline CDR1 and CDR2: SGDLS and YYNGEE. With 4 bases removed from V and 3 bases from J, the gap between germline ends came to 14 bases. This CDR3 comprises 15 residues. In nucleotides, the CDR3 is TGTGCCAGCAGCTCCGGCGGGGGCTATGGAAACACCATATATTTT. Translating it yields CASSSGGGYGNTIYF.